This T cell receptor beta chain derives from a study of CD8 T cells in Susac syndrome (dated by TCRdb to about 2019). General notes on the study: The study used repertoire sequencing to test whether antigen drove CD8+ T cell activation and differentiation in Susac syndrome.

Peripheral blood CD8+ and CD4+ T cells from healthy donors, Susac syndrome patients and multiple sclerosis patients were profiled using high-throughput TCR beta sequencing. The multiple sclerosis controls were treatment-naive patients whose relapsing-remitting disease, either stable or active, fulfilled the revised McDonald criteria. Bulk CD8+ and CD4+ T cells were purified magnetically by negative isolation, whereas CD8+ TEMRA cells were enriched by FACS. Blood was collected in EDTA tubes and processed within 24 hours, with PBMCs isolated through density gradient centrifugation. PBMCs intended for TCR sequencing were cryopreserved in liquid nitrogen and thawed later in a water bath at 37 degrees C. A purity of at least 90% was achieved for sorted or isolated CD4+, CD8+ and CD8+ TEMRA cells. The study at large found these results: The number of individuals in the TCR sequencing and HLA analysis was acknowledged as relatively small.

From the cysteine up to the phenylalanine, the CDR3 has a length of 11 residues. Just CDR3 DNA is preserved here, 33 bases in frame from base 1. CDR1 GTSNPN and CDR2 SVGIG were looked up in the germline V gene (reference sequence). Trimming takes 0 bases from V and 15 bases from J, and the germline ends sit 12 bases apart. Concerning this clonotype itself: Its antigen remains unidentified. Qualities for individual bases were not recorded, and no much larger clone is one base off.

RNA was extracted using the RNeasy kit, and roughly 0.5 to 1 ug of the RNA was reverse transcribed with random hexamers. TCR beta CDR3 regions were amplified with the immunoSEQ multiplex PCR assay covering 54 Vbeta and 13 Jbeta segments. To correct PCR amplification bias, a synthetic template baseline was used for both primer optimization and computational correction. For the original study's pipeline: Reads were annotated to V, D and J genes per IMGT and analyzed with immunoSEQ Analyzer, keeping only productive sequences. Clonality was calculated as one minus the Shannon entropy normalized by log2 of the number of productive unique sequences. For each patient and control, public and private clones were evaluated within the 100 most prevalent clones. Clones were defined as Susac-specific if absent from the healthy and MS cohorts, from 900 to 1,300 published viral clones and from other ImmuneACCESS disease sequences. TCRdb reran the public reads through fastp at Q25 and MiXCR, keeping productive beta chains. Rows merge per CDR3 protein into single entries with the most common DNA and genes. These V and J calls originate from TCRdb's pipeline instead of the authors' own analysis. This sample gives around 150,000 distinct CDR3 sequences in total; approximately 94% of them show up just once. Almost 0.095% of the sample is in the top ten clones.

This clonotype originated in a human donor with multiple sclerosis. The sequenced sample was CD4+ T cells from PBMCs. This chain joins TRBV30 to TRBJ2-1; the D region possibly corresponds to TRBD2 (6 bases align). The sequenced DNA: TGTGCCTGGAGTGTCCGCGGGAAGGCGTTCTTC. Its amino acids are CAWSVRGKAFF. Beyond the CDR3, the reference TRBV30 and TRBJ2-1 genes provide the residues; the full variable domain reads: SQTIHQWPATLVQPVGSPLSLECTVEGTSNPNLYWYRQAAGRGLQLLFYSVGIGQISSEVPQNLSASRPQDRQFILSSKKLLLSDSGFYLCAWSVRGKAFFGPGTRLTVL.